This TCR beta chain originates from a study of beta chain features in type 1 diabetes. Points from the study as a whole: Equally in patients and controls, PCR might preferentially amplify shorter templates.

All of the isolated RNA was reverse transcribed, so expressed TCRB transcripts were sequenced. This table comes from immunoSEQ multiplex PCR, and its TCRdb copy is limited to in-frame clones, with some not included. The table shows roughly 610,000 clones, with around 15% occurring only once. A few counts support this clone. What it binds is not known. The specimen was naive CD4+ T cells from blood. The sequence came from a man aged 18 to 30 in good health.

The CDR3, as DNA: TGTGCCAGCAGCTTGGGAGGGGGCGATTACTATGGCTACACCTTC. Amino acids: CASSLGGGDYYGYTF. The rearrangement joins TRBV5-4 to TRBJ1-2, with 7 bases lining up with TRBD1. The germline gives CDR1 SGHNT, CDR2 YYREEE (reference sequence). This CDR3 spans 15 amino acids. V lost 0 bases and J lost 3; bases outside the gene matches: 5.